This T cell receptor (beta chain) was sequenced for a study of beta chain features in type 1 diabetes. Staining for CD45RO/CCR7/CD25/CD127/CD95/CD27 allowed sorting of CD4+ naive, central memory, regulatory and stem cell-like memory cells. Of the isolated RNA, all was reverse transcribed, and so the sequenced material was expressed TCRB transcripts. This table comes from immunoSEQ multiplex PCR, and its TCRdb copy is limited to in-frame clones, with some not included. The table records over 500,000 clones, about a sixth of them present only once. Trimming left V 4 bases short and J 2 bases short, with 8 bases between. CDR1 and CDR2 (germline): LNHDA, SQIVND (reference sequence). The CDR3 has 13 amino acids.

The receptor was isolated from a man aged 18 to 30 in good health. The chain links TRBV19 to TRBJ2-5, with D unclear. The material sequenced was naive CD4+ T cells from blood. The chain's CDR3 is CASSNAGQETQYF. The CDR3 DNA sequence: TGTGCCAGTAGTAACGCAGGACAAGAGACCCAGTACTTC.